Sequencing of this T cell receptor beta chain was carried out in a study of T-cell reconstitution after alpha-beta-depleted transplantation in children. Comment on this clonotype: Its antigen is still unknown.

Unique molecular identifiers were used in preparing the TCRbeta library. TCRdb passed the PCR reads through MiXCR, listing each CDR3 protein once. The table lists 600,000 or so distinct CDR3 sequences, 20% to 25% of them singletons. The germline V gene encodes CDR1 DFQATT and CDR2 SNEGSKA (reference sequence). The CDR3 consists of 14 residues. J was trimmed by 4 bases and V by 0 bases; bases with no gene match: 4. General observations from the study: High day-60 TCRbeta diversity in some patients came from surviving recipient T cells and thymic progenitors. The origin of alpha-beta T cells about two months after transplant was reportedly several hundred expanded graft clones. From newly produced T cells came most of the T-cell counts and diversity one year after transplant.

This TCR derives from a boy in the first two years of life who had a stem cell transplant for acute myeloid leukemia, so the T cells may come from the graft donor. This specimen consisted of PBMCs, mostly from graft donor cells, obtained 360 days after TCRalphabeta/CD19-depleted stem cell transplant. The gene calls are TRBV20-1 and TRBJ2-7, with TRBD1 matching over 9 bases. DNA of the CDR3: TGCAGTGCTAGAGAGCTGACAGGGGGATACGAGCAGTACTTC. Translated: CSARELTGGYEQYF.